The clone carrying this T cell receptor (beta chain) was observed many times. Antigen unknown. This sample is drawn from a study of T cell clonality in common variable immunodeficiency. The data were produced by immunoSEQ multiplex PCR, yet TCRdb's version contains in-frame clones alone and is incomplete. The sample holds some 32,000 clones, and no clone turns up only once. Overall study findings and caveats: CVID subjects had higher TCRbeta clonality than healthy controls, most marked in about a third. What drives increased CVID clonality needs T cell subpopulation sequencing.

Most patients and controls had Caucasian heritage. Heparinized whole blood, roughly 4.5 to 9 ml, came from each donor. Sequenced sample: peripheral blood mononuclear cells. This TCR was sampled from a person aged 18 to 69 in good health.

CDR3 in amino acids: CASSSQIDQPQHF. The CDR3 DNA, read in part, is TGTGCCAGCAGCTCCCAGATTGATCAGCCC. V is TRBV7-2 and J is TRBJ1-5, with D unresolved. The CDR3 end is not reached by the read, which stops 3 residues before it; the germline J gene fills it in. CDR3 length equals 13 residues. Per germline, CDR1 SGHTA and CDR2 FQGNSA. The V and J ends lost 4 bases and 5 bases respectively, with 9 bases between them.